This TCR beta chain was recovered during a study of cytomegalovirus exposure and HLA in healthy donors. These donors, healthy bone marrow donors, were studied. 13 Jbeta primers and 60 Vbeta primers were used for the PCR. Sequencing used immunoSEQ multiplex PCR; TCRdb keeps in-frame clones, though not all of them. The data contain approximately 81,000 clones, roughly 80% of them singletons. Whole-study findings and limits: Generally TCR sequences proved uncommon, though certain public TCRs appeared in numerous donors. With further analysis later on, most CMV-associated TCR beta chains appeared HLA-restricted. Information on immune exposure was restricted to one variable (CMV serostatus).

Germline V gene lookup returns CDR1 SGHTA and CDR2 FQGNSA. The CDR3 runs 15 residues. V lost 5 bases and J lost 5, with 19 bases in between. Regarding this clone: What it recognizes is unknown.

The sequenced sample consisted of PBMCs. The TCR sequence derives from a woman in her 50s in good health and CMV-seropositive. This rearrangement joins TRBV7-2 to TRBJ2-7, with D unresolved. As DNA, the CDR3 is TGTGCCAGCAGCCTTTTAGCCCTAGTCTTCCACGAGCAGTACTTC. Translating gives CASSLLALVFHEQYF.